This T cell receptor beta chain was documented in a study of cytomegalovirus exposure and HLA in healthy donors (dated by TCRdb to the late 2010s). Looking at the study overall: In an earlier analysis of approximately 640 of the donors, around 300 Gb of sequence data and roughly 100 million unique TCR beta sequences from roughly 200 million T cells were reported. The later analysis used no new phenotypic data to find candidate immune exposures, relying instead on TCR beta sequences and their occurrence across donors. The study used immunosequencing to profile the T cell repertoires of hundreds of subjects and linked those repertoires to cytomegalovirus serostatus. Of the roughly 400 genotyped donors, 65% to 90% were placed in the genetic ancestry cluster associated with self-reported Caucasian donors. Donor age, sex, ethnicity and CMV serostatus were compiled together with the repertoire data. To decide whether each TCR beta V gene segment behaved as functional or pseudogenic, an earlier analysis of fewer than 750 of the donors relied on high-throughput TCR beta sequencing. The number of typed donors differed by locus: about 620-640 for A, B, C, DRB1 and DQB1; approximately 530 for DQA1; about 600 for DPA1; and 400 to 480 for DPB1. Among some 400 genotyped donors of the cohort, an average of roughly 230,000 unique TCR beta nucleotide sequences was sequenced per donor, of which approximately 19% were non-productive. Every repertoire in the discovery cohort had been generated on one and the same sequencing platform. High-throughput TCR immunosequencing, statistical association of individual TCRs with disease status, and machine learning were combined to predict cytomegalovirus infection status. A later analysis re-examined previously published TCR beta repertoires from 500 to 700 donors and added high-resolution HLA genotyping to investigate patterns of TCR occurrence. Along with the approximately 700-subject first cohort, a separate validation cohort of some 130 different subjects was used. Roughly 300 gigabases of sequencing data and approximately 84 million unique TCR sequences were included in an early release covering roughly 600 HLA-typed donors. The study aimed to test whether signatures of past pathogen exposure could be identified by cataloging public T cell receptors. Both class I and class II loci were covered by HLA typing, at four-digit resolution. A later genetic analysis took genome-wide SNP genotypes for about 60% of the roughly 670 donors and used that subset as a discovery cohort. Several DR-DQ haplotypes were treated as single units for association and clustering because of strong linkage in the cohort. Study-level results and caveats: A further reported finding was that TCR beta sequences accurately predicted the HLA-A and HLA-B alleles for most subjects in the first cohort. According to a later analysis, parvovirus B19, influenza, CMV and Epstein-Barr virus appeared linked to several top co-occurrence clusters. In a later analysis, HLA-associated TCR beta chains were found to be more clonally expanded and to have lower generation probabilities than equally common non-associated chains. Presence/absence analyses assumed roughly uniform sequencing depth across donors, an assumption that may not hold. A cluster of highly shared sequence variants was judged likely to be a technical artifact of the sequencing pipeline. When HLA alleles, especially DR and DQ, strongly co-occurred, attributing TCR associations to individual alleles was difficult. In an earlier analysis of 587 of the donors, most TCR beta V segments appeared in productive rearrangements about 87% or about 30% of the time, broadly matching IMGT annotations. HLA typing was unavailable for some donors at each locus, so association tests used only the typed subset. According to a later analysis, TCR association rates differed among HLA loci, with DRB1 alleles showing the most associated TCRs and HLA-C alleles showing the fewest. The study listed 164 TCR beta chains as associated with cytomegalovirus. Cytomegalovirus status was reported to be diagnosed by the classifier with high specificity and sensitivity in both the original and validation cohorts. An association between a missense DCLRE1C variant and V-gene and J-gene trimming of TCR beta chains was found in a later genetic analysis and replicated in an independent cohort. Linkage disequilibrium might explain the correlated functional status among segregating V segments, but an unknown experimental factor could not be excluded. In vitro tests confirmed that a few of the cytomegalovirus-associated TCR beta chains recognize cytomegalovirus antigens. In a later analysis, around 17,000 TCR beta sequences were associated with specific HLA alleles at a false discovery rate of 0.05. Most TCR sequences were seen in very few donors, while some public TCRs were found in many individuals. In a later genetic analysis, fewer N-insertions in productive TCRs were reported among donors in an Asian-associated ancestry cluster than the roughly 700-donor mean. The authors suggested that the approach could potentially be generalized to other disease states and immunological phenotypes. This cohort had only TCR beta chains sequenced, and the lack of alpha or paired-chain data limited which features could be detected. Most CMV-associated TCR beta chains appeared to be HLA-restricted in a later analysis, and the HLA associations seemed to be driven largely by CMV exposure. CMV serostatus was the only immune exposure information available for the cohort. The earlier analysis of approximately 560 of the donors excluded around 17 rarely observed V segments, including chromosome 9 orphons, because counts were too low. Some IMGT-functional V segments, including TRBV6-2 and TRBV6-3, could not be distinguished by the 87-base-pair reads and were therefore excluded.

CDR1 is given as LNHDA and CDR2 as SQIVND, both from the germline V gene (reference sequence). The CDR3 numbers 16 residues from cysteine through phenylalanine. The DNA shown is the 48-base CDR3, in frame from base 1. The junction shows trimming of 6 bases on V and 1 base on J, and the gene matches do not reach 10 bases of it. The library was generated by the immunoSEQ multiplex PCR assay. For the multiplex PCR, a mixture combining 60 forward primers for TCR Vbeta segments and 13 reverse primers for TCR Jbeta segments was used. Amplification of the CDR3 region of rearranged TCR beta genes was performed with a multiplex PCR assay on genomic DNA. The amplified TCR beta libraries were sequenced on the Illumina HiSeq System as 87-base-pair reads. In the original analysis: In a later analysis, 80 million or so unique TCR beta chains were counted across the approximately 640 repertoires, and roughly 10 million of these chains were shared by at least two donors. A nearest-neighbor algorithm error-corrected the raw reads and collapsed the reads into unique sequences, merging closely related sequences to remove PCR and sequencing errors. To assign V, D and J gene segments, CDR3 sequences were aligned to IMGT reference sequences. For a sequence to be retained, at least a six-nucleotide match to both a V gene segment and a J gene segment was required. A rearrangement was called productive if the CDR3 had no stop codons and remained in frame with V and J, and every other rearrangement was called non-productive. CDR3 was defined according to IMGT convention as the region running from the second conserved V-encoded cysteine to the conserved J-encoded phenylalanine. Sequences without an unambiguous match to a single V gene segment were excluded from the earlier analysis of over 500 of the donors. An earlier analysis of about 590 of the donors classified V segments as functional when productive rearrangements were above 56.7% and as segregating when the standard deviation between donors was above 5%. A statistical classification framework was developed to diagnose cytomegalovirus status using the catalog of TCR beta chain sequences. In a later analysis, TCR nucleotide sequences were compared against IMGT/GENE-DB human TR gene sequences so that V and J genes could be assigned. The TCRdist pipeline was used in a later analysis to assign CDR3 sequences and most-parsimonious VDJ recombination scenarios. A later analysis defined each TCR beta chain by its CDR3 amino acid sequence plus V-gene family, and excluded reads lacking a unique V-gene family. A later analysis removed 500 to 650 highly shared, low-generation-probability nucleotide sequences to deal with suspected cross-contamination and a sequencing artifact. For each public chain, a later analysis derived a clonal expansion index from normalized ranks of inferred template counts within each repertoire. In a later analysis, generation probabilities were computed with a VDJ recombination model fitted to out-of-frame rearrangements, and the resulting probabilities were checked against IGoR. In a later analysis, TCR-TCR, TCR-HLA and TCR-CMV co-occurrence was scored with hypergeometric tests, and a repertoire-size bias correction was applied to TCR pairs. In a later analysis, false discovery rates were estimated by permuting HLA or CMV assignments 20 times. In a later analysis, co-occurring TCRs were grouped using DBSCAN, and TCRdist sequence similarity was added for clustering within HLA-allele-positive subsets. Co-occurrence clustering excluded repertoires with fewer than 30,000 or more than 120,000 public chains, plus five with anomalous nucleotide sharing. TCRdb provides this immuneACCESS table in a form limited to in-frame rearrangements. Some clones are lacking; in checked studies, under half of them reflect an unresolved V gene, and why the rest are absent is not known. V, J and clone size are those of that table, while D and trimming were read from the DNA. Counted in this sample were 120,000 to 150,000 clones; approximately 72% of them appeared once. Together, the top ten hold roughly 6% of the sample.

The cohort consisted of some 670 healthy bone marrow donors. At the time of sampling, all cohort members were nominally healthy, though unrecorded immune exposures were likely present. The donor was CMV seronegative and belonged to the group of 350 to 400 seronegative cohort members. Every donor gave a peripheral blood sample, and the peripheral blood mononuclear cells from that sample were used for TCR beta sequencing. Genomic DNA was extracted from the blood cell samples with the Qiagen DNeasy Blood Extraction Kit. Of note for this clone: Its binding antigen is unknown. Qualities for individual bases were not recorded, and no much larger clone is one base off.

The sequence is built from TRBV19 and TRBJ2-3; TRBD2 aligns with 7 central bases. Sequences were obtained from PBMCs. The source of this sequence is a woman aged 55-69 years in good health and CMV-seronegative. The CDR3 sequence is CASRASGGGRTDTQYF. The DNA sequence is given as TGTGCCAGTAGGGCAAGTGGGGGAGGGCGCACAGATACGCAGTATTTT.